This record looks at one T cell receptor (beta chain) sequence and its context. The antigen is undetermined. Every bit of the isolated RNA underwent reverse transcription, so sequencing read expressed TCRB transcripts. TCRdb's copy holds only in-frame clones and misses some; the assay was immunoSEQ multiplex PCR. The repertoire has approximately 150,000 clones, more than 9% of them found once; the top ten carry 1% to 1.5%. The single heparinised draw taken from each donor contained roughly 100 mL of blood on average. This entry is derived from a study of beta chain features in type 1 diabetes. Study-level points and caveats: cDNA-based sequencing might over-represent cells highly expressing TCR. Within patients, naive, central memory and Treg TCRB repertoires seemed more similar than within healthy donors. VDJ junctions from type 1 diabetes patients carried fewer insertions and larger deletions.

The CDR3 length is 14 residues. The V end was cut by 3 bases, the J end by 5 bases, with 13 bases between. Germline V gene data show CDR1 as SGHNT and CDR2 as YYREEE (reference sequence). V and J are TRBV5-4 and TRBJ2-3; possible D gene TRBD1, 6 bases. The receptor was derived from a man younger than 35 in good health. The sequenced sample consisted of naive CD4+ T cells from blood. The CDR3 region is CASSSGQSGDTQYF. CDR3 DNA: TGTGCCAGCAGCTCTGGACAGAGCGGAGATACGCAGTATTTT.